What follows describes a single TCR beta chain. cDNA came from about 0.5 to 1 ug RNA primed by random hexamers. The CDR3 of TCR beta was amplified by immunoSEQ multiplex PCR across 54 Vbeta and 13 Jbeta. TCRdb re-called the immunoSEQ multiplex PCR reads through MiXCR, storing one row per CDR3 protein. In the table there are under 200,000 distinct CDR3 sequences, 90% to 95% of which are singletons. From blood CD8+ and CD4+ T cells, the TCR beta chain was sequenced. Matched for age and sex, the controls were healthy donors. TEMRA cells were enriched by FACS, and CD4+ and CD8+ T cells were negatively isolated. These data come from a study of CD8 T cells in Susac syndrome. The germline gives CDR1 DFQATT, CDR2 SNEGSKA (reference sequence). The CDR3 totals 12 residues. V lost 6 bases and J lost 1, with 9 bases in between.

This receptor was taken from a human donor in good health. This chain connects TRBV20-1 to TRBJ1-1, with D maybe TRBD1 (5 bases). The sequencing input was CD4+ T cells from PBMCs. The CDR3 reads CSAIQGNTEAFF. In nucleotides, the CDR3 is TGCAGTGCCATCCAGGGGAACACTGAAGCTTTCTTT.